This passage covers 8 T cell receptor beta chains from one sample sequenced in a study of T cell responses to AZD1222 COVID-19 vaccine. Produced via immunoSEQ multiplex PCR; TCRdb's table is partial and in-frame only. The sample comprises about 110,000 clones, 70% to 90% of which are singletons, and 2.5% to 4% rests with the top ten. Specimen: peripheral blood, collected on day 0 of AZD1222 vaccination. The receptors originated from an adult in good health.

The chain combines TRBV6-1 with TRBJ1-2, with D perhaps matching TRBD1 (5 bases). Germline CDR1 reads MNHNS; CDR2 reads SASEGT. The ends were cut back, 2 bases at V and 9 bases at J, with 16 bases in the middle. This CDR3 has 14 amino acids. The CDR3 bases are TGTGCCAGCAGTGAACTGTCGTCAGGGATTAGCTACACCTTC. This translates into CASSELSSGISYTF.

The CDR3: CSPRFPDRGKGDEQFF. The CDR3 coding sequence is TGCAGCCCTCGGTTCCCGGACAGGGGAAAGGGCGATGAGCAGTTCTTC. The chain carries TRBV29-1 and TRBJ2-1; 9 nucleotides line up with TRBD1. The ends lost 8 bases at V and 8 bases at J; junction bases unmatched: 19. The CDR3 has 16 residues. Germline CDR1 and CDR2: SQVTM and ANQGSEA.

The chain links TRBV5-1 to TRBJ1-6, with 7 bases that match TRBD1. V dropped 2 bases and J dropped 7; count of bases not matched to a gene: 3. The CDR3 has 14 residues. CDR1 and CDR2 (germline): SGHRS, YFSETQ. CDR3 amino acids: CASSFGTENSPLHF. DNA for the CDR3: TGCGCCAGCAGCTTCGGGACAGAAAATTCACCCCTCCACTTT.

The V and J genes are TRBV7-3 and TRBJ2-1, with D possibly TRBD1 on 6 matching bases. Between the trimmed V and J ends, which lost 0 bases and 0 bases, there was a span of 6 bases. The germline V gene has CDR1 SGHTA and CDR2 FQGTGA. The CDR3 consists of 15 residues. The CDR3 nucleotides read TGTGCCAGCAGCTTAACGGGGGCCTCCTACAATGAGCAGTTCTTC. Amino acids: CASSLTGASYNEQFF.

The chain combines TRBV5-6 with TRBJ1-2, with TRBD1 matching 8 bases. The V and J ends lost 4 bases and 4 bases, in that order; junction bases with no gene match: 18. This CDR3 spans 18 amino acids. Germline V gene lookup returns CDR1 SGHDT and CDR2 YYEEEE. CDR3 nucleotides: TGTGCCAGCAGCCGGAGCTGGGTTTTAGACAGGGGTTTCTATGGCTACACCTTC. This sequence encodes CASSRSWVLDRGFYGYTF.

The chain has TRBV5-5 and TRBJ1-2, with 7 bases matching TRBD1. The CDR3 runs to 15 residues. V shed 6 bases, J shed 4 bases, and the junction held 12 bases outside the gene matches. In germline, CDR1 is SGHKS, CDR2 YYEKEE (reference sequence). The CDR3 nucleotides are TGTGCCAGCAATGACAGGGTAGGTGTCGGCTATGGCTACACCTTC. Translated: CASNDRVGVGYGYTF.

The genes are TRBV9 and TRBJ1-6; D uncertain. The V gene lost 0 bases and the J gene lost 9 bases, with 19 bases spanning the gap. Germline V gives CDR1 SGDLS, CDR2 YYNGEE. The CDR3 covers 17 residues. CDR3 bases: TGTGCCAGCAGCGTAGGTAGGCAGGCCGGCCTAGGTTCACCCCTCCACTTT. As protein: CASSVGRQAGLGSPLHF.

V usage is TRBV5-4 and J usage is TRBJ1-2; TRBD1 might be the D (5 bases). From germline, CDR1 is SGHNT and CDR2 YYREEE (reference sequence). CDR3 length equals 14 residues. Trimming shortened V by 5 bases and J by 5 bases, and 16 bases separated the two germline ends. CDR3 DNA sequence: TGTGCCAGCAGTTCAGACAGTTCCTCTTATGGCTACACCTTC. It is translated as CASSSDSSSYGYTF.